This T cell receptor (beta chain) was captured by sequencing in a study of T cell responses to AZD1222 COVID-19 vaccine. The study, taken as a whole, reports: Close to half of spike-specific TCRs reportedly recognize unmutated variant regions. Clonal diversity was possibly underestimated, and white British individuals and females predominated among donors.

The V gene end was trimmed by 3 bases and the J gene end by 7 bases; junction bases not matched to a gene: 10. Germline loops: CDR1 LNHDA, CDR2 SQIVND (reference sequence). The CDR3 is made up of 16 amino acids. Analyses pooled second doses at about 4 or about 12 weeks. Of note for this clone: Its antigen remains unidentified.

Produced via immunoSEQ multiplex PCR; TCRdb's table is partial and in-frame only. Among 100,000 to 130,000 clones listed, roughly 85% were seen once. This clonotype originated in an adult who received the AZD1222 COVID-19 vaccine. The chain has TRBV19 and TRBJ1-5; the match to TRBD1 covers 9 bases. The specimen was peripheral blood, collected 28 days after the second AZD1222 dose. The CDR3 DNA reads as TGTGCCAGTAGTATTCGGCGGGACAGGGCATGGCAGCCCCAGCATTTT. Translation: CASSIRRDRAWQPQHF.